This record looks at one T cell receptor beta chain sequence and its context. What it binds is unknown. The CDR3 runs 14 residues. CDR1 is MNHNS, CDR2 SASEGT, per germline. Trimming took 9 bases from V and 0 from J, leaving 12 bases between them. Amplified TCR beta CDR3 regions derived from RNA transcripts. An initial round of RT-PCR targeting the TCR CDR3 relied on the HTBI primer set. One entry per CDR3 protein, called by TCRdb with MiXCR from the multiplex PCR reads. This table holds about 700,000 distinct CDR3 sequences, 14% found once. This specimen comes from a study of T cells in Graves' hyperthyroidism and ophthalmopathy. Findings and limits, study-wide: The model forecast ophthalmopathy, anticipating it by a median about six months before onset.

Each 10 ml fresh peripheral blood draw supplied the PBMCs. Input material: blood. This chain links TRBV6-1 with TRBJ1-5; perhaps TRBD1 as D (5 bases). This sequence was found in a woman younger than 35 with Graves' hyperthyroidism. CDR3 in DNA: TGTGCCAGTGGGACGGTCTATAGCAATCAGCCCCAGCATTTT. It specifies CASGTVYSNQPQHF.